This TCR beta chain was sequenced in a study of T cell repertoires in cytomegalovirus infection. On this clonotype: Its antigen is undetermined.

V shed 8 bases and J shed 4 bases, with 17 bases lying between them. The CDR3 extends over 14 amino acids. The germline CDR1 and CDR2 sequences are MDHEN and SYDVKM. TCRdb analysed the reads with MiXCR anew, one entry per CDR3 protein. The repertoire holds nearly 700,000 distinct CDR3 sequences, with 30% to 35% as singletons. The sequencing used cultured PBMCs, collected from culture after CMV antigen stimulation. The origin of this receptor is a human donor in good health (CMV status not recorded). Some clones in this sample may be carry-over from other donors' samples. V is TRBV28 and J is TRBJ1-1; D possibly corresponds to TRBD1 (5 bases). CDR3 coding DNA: TGTGCCAGCTTCGAATTCCAGGGAGGCACTGAAGCTTTCTTT. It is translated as CASFEFQGGTEAFF.